These 7 T cell receptor beta chains were sequenced from one sample in a study of blood T cell repertoires in COVID-19. TCRdb's copy holds only in-frame clones and misses some; the assay was immunoSEQ multiplex PCR. Found here are about 110,000 clones, around 82% of them singletons; the top ten hold about 15%. Sequencing was carried out using peripheral blood. These receptors were obtained from an older woman with acute or convalescent COVID-19.

This clone was recorded only once. V and J are TRBV5-4 and TRBJ1-5, with a possible D match to TRBD1 (5 bases). CDR1 is SGHNT and CDR2 is YYREEE in the germline V gene (reference sequence). Trimming removed 3 bases from V and 4 bases from J, with 14 bases in between. The CDR3 has 15 residues. This CDR3 reads CASSWGGPGNQPQHF. CDR3 DNA sequence: TGTGCCAGCAGCTGGGGAGGGCCAGGGAATCAGCCCCAGCATTTT.

V usage is TRBV19 and J usage is TRBJ1-2; D is perhaps TRBD1 (6 bases). The V and J ends lost 10 bases and 4 bases respectively, with 16 bases between them. The CDR3 is made up of 13 amino acids. CDR1 LNHDA and CDR2 SQIVND come from the germline V gene (reference sequence). The CDR3 coding sequence is TGTGCCACCAGCCAGGGGCGCGGCTATGGCTACACCTTC. It yields the protein CATSQGRGYGYTF.

The chain employs TRBV4-3 and TRBJ1-1; D might be TRBD1 (5 bases). CDR1 and CDR2 (germline): LGHNA, YSLEER. The CDR3 is 17 residues long. The V and J ends lost 1 base and 3 bases respectively, with 18 bases between them. CDR3 residues: CASSQGPPAKGDTEAFF. The CDR3 region has the DNA TGCGCCAGCAGCCAAGGCCCCCCCGCGAAAGGGGACACTGAAGCTTTCTTT.

This sequence joins TRBV4-3 and TRBJ2-7; TRBD2 is a possible D gene (5 bases). CDR3 length: 16 amino acids. With 0 bases removed from V and 0 bases from J, the gap between germline ends came to 12 bases. Germline CDR1 LGHNA, CDR2 YSLEER. CDR3 amino acids: CASSQETLGSSYEQYF. Here the CDR3 DNA reads TGCGCCAGCAGCCAAGAGACCTTGGGGAGCTCCTACGAGCAGTACTTC.

CDR3 loop: CASSSTGYSQGYTF. CDR3 DNA: TGTGCCAGCAGTTCGACAGGGTATAGTCAGGGCTACACCTTC. The genes are TRBV25-1 and TRBJ1-2, with 7 nucleotides matching TRBD1. The junction had 11 bases not matched to a gene; V was cut back by 5 bases and J by 8 bases. This CDR3 region has 14 residues. Looked up from germline, CDR1 is MGHDK and CDR2 is SYGVNS.

This chain connects TRBV7-9 to TRBJ1-1; D gene unclear. Germline-derived CDR1 and CDR2 are SEHNR and FQNEAQ (reference sequence). CDR3 size: 13 residues. V lost 1 base and J lost 3, with 6 bases in between. CDR3 sequence (DNA): TGTGCCAGCAGCTTAGTTGAGGACACTGAAGCTTTCTTT. This sequence encodes CASSLVEDTEAFF. Looking up the rest from reference TRBV7-9 and TRBJ1-1 gives the full variable domain: DTGVSQNPRHKITKRGQNVTFRCDPISEHNRLYWYRQTLGQGPEFLTYFQNEAQLEKSRLLSDRFSAERPKGSFSTLEIQRTEQGDSAMYLCASSLVEDTEAFFGQGTRLTVV.

This chain joins TRBV18 and TRBJ1-4; D call uncertain. Germline V gives CDR1 KGHSH, CDR2 LQKENI. This CDR3 spans 13 amino acids. Trimming took off 3 bases at V and 5 bases at J, with 7 bases between the two ends. The CDR3 DNA reads as TGTGCCAGCTCACCGGTAGTGAATGAAAAACTGTTTTTT. This gives the protein CASSPVVNEKLFF.